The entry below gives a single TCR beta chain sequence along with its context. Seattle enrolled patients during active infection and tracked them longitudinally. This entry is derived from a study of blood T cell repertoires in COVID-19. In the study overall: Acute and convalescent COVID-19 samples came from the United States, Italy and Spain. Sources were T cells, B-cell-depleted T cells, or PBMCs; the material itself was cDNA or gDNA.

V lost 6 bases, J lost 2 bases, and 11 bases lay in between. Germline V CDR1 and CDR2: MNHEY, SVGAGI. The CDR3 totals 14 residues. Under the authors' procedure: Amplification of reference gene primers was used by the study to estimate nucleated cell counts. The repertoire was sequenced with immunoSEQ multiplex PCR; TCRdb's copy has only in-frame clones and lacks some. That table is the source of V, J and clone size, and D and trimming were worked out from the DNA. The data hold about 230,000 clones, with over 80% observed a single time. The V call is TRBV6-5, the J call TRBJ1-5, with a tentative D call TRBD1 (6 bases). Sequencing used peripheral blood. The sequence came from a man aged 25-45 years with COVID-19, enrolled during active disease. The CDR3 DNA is TGTGCCAGCAGAAAACAGGGCGGCAATCAGCCCCAGCATTTT. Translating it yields CASRKQGGNQPQHF.